The source of this TCR beta chain is a study of T-cell reconstitution after alpha-beta-depleted transplantation in children. Points from the study as a whole: One year after transplant, T-cell counts and diversity came mostly from newly produced T cells. Where alpha-beta T cells came from about two months after transplant was reportedly several hundred expanded graft clones. Diversity of TCRbeta at day 60 was high in some patients, arising from surviving recipient T cells and thymic progenitors.

Regarding this clonotype: Its antigen is not known.

The library targeted TCRbeta and was prepared with unique molecular identifiers. TCRdb independently ran MiXCR on the PCR reads; one entry per CDR3 protein. The sample has about 980,000 distinct CDR3 sequences, about 29% seen once. Sample: PBMCs, mostly from graft donor cells, taken 360 days after TCRalphabeta/CD19-depleted stem cell transplant. The sequence was obtained from a boy younger than two who had a stem cell transplant for SCID, so the T cells may come from the graft donor.

The CDR3 loop reads CASSQDPLNTDTQYF. Written as DNA, the CDR3 is TGCGCCAGCAGCCAAGATCCGCTGAACACAGATACGCAGTATTTT. This chain connects TRBV4-3 to TRBJ2-3; D remains unclear. V gave up 0 bases and J gave up 2 bases, with 9 bases separating them. CDR3 length: 15 residues. Germline V gene lookup returns CDR1 LGHNA and CDR2 YSLEER.